This T cell receptor beta chain was found in a study of breast tumors, draining lymph nodes, adjacent tissues. Study-wide results and caveats: Luminal-like breast cancer showed significantly greater tumor-nontumor repertoire similarity than basal-like breast cancer did. Tumor repertoires ranked between lymph nodes and nontumor tissue in diversity, with V and J gene preferences.

Germline CDR1 DFQATT, CDR2 SNEGSKA (reference sequence). The CDR3 runs 20 residues. The ends were cut back, 3 bases at V and 2 bases at J, with 31 bases in the middle. There are many counts of this clonotype. The antigen is not known. TCRdb fed the multiplex PCR reads into MiXCR, producing one record per CDR3 protein. The sample includes 90,000 to 120,000 distinct CDR3 sequences, less than 25% of them seen just once. The lymph nodes were axillary draining lymph nodes from breast cancer patients. The clonotype originates from a female donor with breast cancer. Some clones in this sample may be carry-over from other donors' samples. V and J are TRBV20-1 and TRBJ2-5, with D uncertain. The sequencing sample was made of axillary lymph node tissue. The CDR3 sequence: CSASLGSFSTNTNRQETQYF. The DNA of the CDR3 is TGCAGTGCTAGTCTCGGGTCTTTCTCGACAAATACCAACCGACAAGAGACCCAGTACTTC.